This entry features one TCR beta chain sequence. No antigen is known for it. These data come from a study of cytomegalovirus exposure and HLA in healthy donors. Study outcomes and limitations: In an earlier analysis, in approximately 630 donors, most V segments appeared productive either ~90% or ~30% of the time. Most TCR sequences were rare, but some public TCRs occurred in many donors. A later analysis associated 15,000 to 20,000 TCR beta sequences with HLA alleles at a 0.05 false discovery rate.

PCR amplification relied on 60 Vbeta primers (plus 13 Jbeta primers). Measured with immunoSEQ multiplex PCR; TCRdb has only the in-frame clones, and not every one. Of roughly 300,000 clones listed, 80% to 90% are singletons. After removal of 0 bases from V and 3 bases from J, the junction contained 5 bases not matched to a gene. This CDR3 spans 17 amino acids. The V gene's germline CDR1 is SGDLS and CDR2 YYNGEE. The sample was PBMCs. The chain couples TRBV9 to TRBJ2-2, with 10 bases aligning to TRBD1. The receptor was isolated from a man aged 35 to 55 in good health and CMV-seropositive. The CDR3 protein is CASSVVDRGRDTGELFF. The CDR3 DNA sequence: TGTGCCAGCAGCGTAGTTGACAGGGGGCGTGACACCGGGGAGCTGTTTTTT.